The 19 T cell receptor beta chains given below trace back to one sample, sequenced in a study of identical twins. TCRdb fed the 5' RACE reads into MiXCR, producing one record per CDR3 protein. The sample includes under 300,000 distinct CDR3 sequences, over 11% of them seen just once. Material for sequencing was memory (CD45RO+) T cells sorted from blood. The receptors shown here come from a woman between 18 and 29 years old in good health.

This clonotype was counted many times. V is TRBV5-4 and J is TRBJ2-1; D is ambiguous. V was clipped by 2 bases and J by 6 bases, with 3 bases between them. The CDR3 extends over 11 amino acids. Germline lookup yields CDR1 SGHNT and CDR2 YYREEE (reference sequence). The CDR3 loop reads CASSFFNEQFF. The CDR3 nucleotides read TGTGCCAGCAGCTTTTTCAATGAGCAGTTCTTC. Together with reference TRBV5-4 and TRBJ2-1, the CDR3 gives the full variable domain: ETGVTQSPTHLIKTRGQQVTLRCSSQSGHNTVSWYQQALGQGPQFIFQYYREEENGRGNFPPRFSGLQFPNYSSELNVNALELDDSALYLCASSFFNEQFFGPGTRLTVL.

The V call is TRBV7-9, the J call TRBJ2-2; no firm D call. V was clipped by 5 bases and J by 3 bases, with 4 bases between them. This CDR3 has 12 residues. Germline V gene sequence: CDR1 SEHNR, CDR2 FQNEAQ (reference sequence). As DNA, the CDR3 is TGTGCCAGCAGCCAAGACACCGGGGAGCTGTTTTTT. As protein: CASSQDTGELFF.

V and J are TRBV12-3 or TRBV12-4 and TRBJ2-3; 10 nucleotides match TRBD2. CDR3 length equals 16 residues. After removal of 2 bases from V and 7 bases from J, the junction contained 9 bases not matched to a gene. CDR3 nucleotides: TGTGCCAGCAGTTTACGCGGGAGCGGGAGGGCGAATACGCAGTATTTT. Encoded protein: CASSLRGSGRANTQYF.

Only a few counts were recorded for this clonotype. This chain joins TRBV20-1 and TRBJ2-7; D is unclear. V dropped 1 base and J dropped 2 bases, with 12 bases sitting between them. The CDR3 totals 14 residues. Germline V gives CDR1 DFQATT, CDR2 SNEGSKA (reference sequence). CDR3 in DNA: TGCAGTGCTAGAGGCCCAAGTTTCCCCTACGAGCAGTACTTC. Its protein is CSARGPSFPYEQYF.

CDR3 nucleotide sequence: TGCGCCAGCAGCTTGAACGGCGGGGAGAGCACAGATACGCAGTATTTT. Encoded protein: CASSLNGGESTDTQYF. The V gene is TRBV5-1, the J gene TRBJ2-3; D may be TRBD2 (6 bases). V gave up 1 base and J gave up 0 bases, with 12 bases separating them. There are 16 residues in the CDR3. In germline, CDR1 is SGHRS, CDR2 YFSETQ.

This clonotype was found many times. J is TRBJ2-1 and V is TRBV12-3 or TRBV12-4; D is unresolved. CDR3 length equals 13 residues. Trimming pared 1 base from V and 4 bases from J, leaving 5 bases between. CDR3 residues: CASSLDQYNEQFF. The CDR3 DNA follows: TGTGCCAGCAGTTTAGACCAGTACAATGAGCAGTTCTTC.

This clonotype was counted only a few times. The V call is TRBV24-1, the J call TRBJ2-7; 8 positions match TRBD1. Germline lookup yields CDR1 KGHDR and CDR2 SFDVKD. J was trimmed by 3 bases and V by 10 bases; bases with no gene match: 10. This CDR3 has 14 amino acids. The CDR3 here is CATHTRDRHYEQYF. The CDR3 nucleotides are TGTGCCACTCATACCCGGGACAGGCACTACGAGCAGTACTTC.

The chain uses TRBV5-1 and TRBJ2-3; D is perhaps TRBD1 (5 bases). V lost 7 bases, J lost 1 base, and 13 bases lay in between. Germline V gene sequence: CDR1 SGHRS, CDR2 YFSETQ. This CDR3 contains 14 residues. Here the CDR3 reads CASAEGVGTDTQYF. CDR3 nucleotide sequence: TGCGCCAGCGCAGAAGGGGTAGGCACAGATACGCAGTATTTT.

The V gene is TRBV3-1, the J gene TRBJ1-4; D gene ambiguous. The V gene lost 0 bases and the J gene lost 4 bases, with 9 bases spanning the gap. The CDR3 is made up of 15 amino acids. Germline loops: CDR1 LGHDT, CDR2 YNNKEL (reference sequence). CDR3: CASSQDLAVNEKLFF. The CDR3 nucleotides read TGTGCCAGCAGCCAAGATCTGGCAGTTAATGAAAAACTGTTTTTT.

This clonotype was seen a handful of times. The chain combines TRBV4-3 with TRBJ2-2, with D possibly being TRBD2 (5 bases). The V and J ends lost 0 bases and 5 bases respectively, with 7 bases between them. The CDR3 extends over 14 amino acids. Germline CDR1 LGHNA, CDR2 YSLEER. CDR3 amino acids: CASSQDRGTGELFF. For the CDR3, the DNA is TGCGCCAGCAGCCAAGATCGGGGTACCGGGGAGCTGTTTTTT.

The rearrangement uses TRBV20-1 and TRBJ2-5; a weak D match, TRBD1 (5 bases). Germline loops: CDR1 DFQATT, CDR2 SNEGSKA (reference sequence). The CDR3 covers 14 residues. Trimming took off 2 bases at V and 1 base at J, with 11 bases between the two ends. The CDR3 is CSARKPQGQETQYF. DNA for the CDR3: TGCAGTGCTAGAAAACCCCAGGGCCAAGAGACCCAGTACTTC.

The rearrangement links TRBV20-1 to TRBJ1-2, with TRBD1 as a possible D gene (5 bases). Germline CDR1 DFQATT, CDR2 SNEGSKA (reference sequence). Trimming pared 7 bases from V and 8 bases from J, leaving 14 bases between. CDR3 length equals 11 residues. In DNA, the CDR3 is TGCAGTGGGAGTCGGGGGTGGGGCTACACCTTC. Translation gives CSGSRGWGYTF.

This clonotype appeared a few times. CDR3 in amino acids: CASSRQLGTNEKLFF. CDR3 DNA sequence: TGTGCCAGCAGCCGACAGCTTGGAACTAATGAAAAACTGTTTTTT. This chain joins TRBV9 and TRBJ1-4; possible D gene TRBD1, 5 bases. The CDR3 has 15 amino acids. The V and J ends lost 4 bases and 1 base respectively, with 11 bases between them. The germline CDR1 and CDR2 sequences are SGDLS and YYNGEE. The full variable domain, completed using reference TRBV9 and TRBJ1-4, is DSGVTQTPKHLITATGQRVTLRCSPRSGDLSVYWYQQSLDQGLQFLIQYYNGEERAKGNILERFSAQQFPDLHSELNLSSLELGDSALYFCASSRQLGTNEKLFFGSGTQLSVL.

V is TRBV6-1 and J is TRBJ2-1; D possibly matches TRBD1 or TRBD2 (7 bases each). The germline gives CDR1 MNHNS, CDR2 SASEGT. Trimming cost V 7 bases and J 5 bases, with 21 bases left between them. This CDR3 is 16 amino acids long. Written as DNA, the CDR3 is TGTGCCAGCATGACGCAGGGGGGGGGTGCTAACAATGAGCAGTTCTTC. It codes for CASMTQGGGANNEQFF.

This clonotype was detected only once. The chain uses TRBV18 and TRBJ2-2; D is unclear. The CDR3 loop spans 16 amino acids. Trimming cost V 3 bases and J 3 bases, with 14 bases left between them. Germline V CDR1 and CDR2: KGHSH, LQKENI. For the CDR3, the DNA is TGTGCCAGCTCACCCCCGGTTGCCATCCACACCGGGGAGCTGTTTTTT. It translates to CASSPPVAIHTGELFF.

This clonotype occurred many times. The chain uses TRBV10-3 and TRBJ1-5; D is unclear. Germline CDR1 is ENHRY and CDR2 is SYGVKD. V lost 7 bases, J lost 3 bases, and 7 bases lay in between. The CDR3 runs 12 residues. The CDR3 nucleotides read TGTGCCATCAAAGGGTCCAATCAGCCCCAGCATTTT. Its translation is CAIKGSNQPQHF.

In DNA form, the CDR3 reads TGCAGTGCTTTTACAGGAGTCAAAAACATTCAGTACTTC. Protein product: CSAFTGVKNIQYF. V is TRBV20-1 and J is TRBJ2-4, with D possibly being TRBD1 (5 bases). The CDR3 contains 13 residues. The germline V and J ends were trimmed by 5 bases and 3 bases, with 11 bases remaining between them. Germline-derived CDR1 and CDR2 are DFQATT and SNEGSKA (reference sequence).

This clonotype was observed a few times. V usage is TRBV29-1 and J usage is TRBJ2-5, with 15 bases that match TRBD2. This CDR3 has 14 amino acids. J lost 5 bases, V lost 6 bases, and 4 bases had no gene match. The germline V gene has CDR1 SQVTM and CDR2 ANQGSEA. CDR3 DNA sequence: TGCAGCGTGGGGGGGACTAGCGGGAGGGAGACCCAGTACTTC. It specifies CSVGGTSGRETQYF.

The rearrangement links TRBV6-5 to TRBJ2-1; no firm D call. V gave up 0 bases and J gave up 2 bases, with 20 bases separating them. The germline gives CDR1 MNHEY, CDR2 SVGAGI. The CDR3 is 19 residues long. The CDR3 spells CASSYSTPWADSPYNEQFF. DNA for the CDR3: TGTGCCAGCAGTTACTCGACCCCCTGGGCAGATTCGCCCTACAATGAGCAGTTCTTC.